The 16 T cell receptor beta chains below all came from one sample that was sequenced in a study of identical twins. Using its own MiXCR run on the 5' RACE reads, TCRdb lists one record per CDR3 protein. This sample has more than 1.5 million distinct CDR3 sequences; under 35% occur once, and the top ten carry about 0.25%. The sequenced sample consisted of cord blood. The receptor source for this set is a newborn girl in good health.

This clonotype was observed a few times. The chain links TRBV13 to TRBJ2-1, with 9 nucleotides matching TRBD1. The CDR3 consists of 15 residues. CDR1 PRHDT and CDR2 FYEKMQ come from the germline V gene (reference sequence). V was clipped by 5 bases and J by 5 bases; unmatched bases: 7. CDR3 nucleotide sequence: TGTGCCAGCAGCCAGGGGGACAGGGAACACAATGAGCAGTTCTTC. It encodes CASSQGDREHNEQFF.

This clonotype was detected only a few times. The chain employs TRBV4-2 and TRBJ2-3; 9 bases fit TRBD1. V dropped 1 base and J dropped 5; count of bases not matched to a gene: 4. CDR1 LGHNA and CDR2 YNFKEQ come from the germline V gene. CDR3 length: 15 residues. The CDR3 sequence: CASSQGDRAIDTQYF. CDR3 in DNA: TGTGCCAGCAGCCAAGGGGACAGGGCCATAGATACGCAGTATTTT.

This clonotype was counted between two and nine times. The chain is built from TRBV3-1 and TRBJ2-7; 7 nucleotides match TRBD1. The CDR3 consists of 13 residues. Germline loops: CDR1 LGHDT, CDR2 YNNKEL (reference sequence). Trimming took 6 bases from V and 5 from J; bases not matched to a gene: 7. CDR3 in DNA: TGTGCCAGCAGTCTACAGGGGAAGCACGAGCAGTACTTC. Translated, it gives CASSLQGKHEQYF.

This clonotype has more than one count but fewer than ten. The V and J genes are TRBV2 and TRBJ2-5; TRBD2 aligns across 7 bases. The germline gives CDR1 SNHLY, CDR2 FYNNEI. Trimming removed 7 bases from V and 11 bases from J; junction bases left unmatched: 10. The CDR3 has 12 amino acids. CDR3 loop: CASTSGTKKQYF. CDR3 coding DNA: TGTGCCAGCACCTCCGGGACTAAGAAGCAGTACTTC.

This chain joins TRBV9 and TRBJ2-1; 12 bases are a match to TRBD2. CDR3 length: 16 residues. V dropped 4 bases and J dropped 3; count of bases not matched to a gene: 5. Germline V gene data show CDR1 as SGDLS and CDR2 as YYNGEE. CDR3 DNA: TGTGCCAGCAGCCCTAGCGGGGGGGCCATCTACAATGAGCAGTTCTTC. Its translation: CASSPSGGAIYNEQFF. Variable domain in full (rest from reference TRBV9 and TRBJ2-1): DSGVTQTPKHLITATGQRVTLRCSPRSGDLSVYWYQQSLDQGLQFLIQYYNGEERAKGNILERFSAQQFPDLHSELNLSSLELGDSALYFCASSPSGGAIYNEQFFGPGTRLTVL.

This rearrangement joins TRBV29-1 to TRBJ1-5; D not certain. The CDR3 runs 13 residues. V was clipped by 4 bases and J by 3 bases, with 10 bases between them. Germline V lookup: CDR1 SQVTM, CDR2 ANQGSEA. DNA of the CDR3: TGCAGCGTTGTTCTCGATATCAATCAGCCCCAGCATTTT. Amino acids: CSVVLDINQPQHF.

The chain combines TRBV10-3 with TRBJ1-2; no clear D. CDR3 length equals 14 residues. Germline V CDR1 and CDR2: ENHRY, SYGVKD. Trimming shortened V by 2 bases and J by 4 bases, and 11 bases separated the two germline ends. The CDR3 loop is CAISERTFSYGYTF. CDR3 sequence (DNA): TGTGCCATCAGTGAGAGGACTTTTAGCTATGGCTACACCTTC.

This clonotype was counted between two and nine times. V and J are TRBV16 and TRBJ2-1, with TRBD2 matching 9 bases. The junction had 5 bases not matched to a gene; V was cut back by 0 bases and J by 2 bases. From germline, CDR1 is KGHSY and CDR2 FQNENV. The length of the CDR3 is 17 residues. The DNA of the CDR3 is TGTGCCAGCAGCCAATCTGAAGCGGGGGGTCCCTACAATGAGCAGTTCTTC. This sequence encodes CASSQSEAGGPYNEQFF. Combining the CDR3 with reference TRBV16 and TRBJ2-1 gives the whole variable domain GEEVAQTPKHLVRGEGQKAKLYCAPIKGHSYVFWYQQVLKNEFKFLISFQNENVFDETGMPKERFSAKCLPNSPCSLEIQATKLEDSAVYFCASSQSEAGGPYNEQFFGPGTRLTVL.

With respect to this clonotype: Given a much more abundant clone one base away, this may be a read error. The chain combines TRBV13 with TRBJ1-2; D ambiguous. CDR3 length: 15 amino acids. Between the trimmed V and J ends, which lost 7 bases and 0 bases, there was a span of 15 bases. Germline CDR1 is PRHDT and CDR2 is FYEKMQ (reference sequence). The CDR3 nucleotides read TGTGCCAGCAACTCCCGGTGGACGGCTAACTATGGCTACACCTTC. It is translated as CASNSRWTANYGYTF.

V and J are TRBV20-1 and TRBJ2-5; 7 bases are a match to TRBD2. This CDR3 is built from 17 residues. CDR1 is DFQATT, CDR2 SNEGSKA, per germline (reference sequence). V shed 0 bases and J 11 bases; nucleotides not matched to a gene: 21. The chain's CDR3 is CSARDLRTSVIGREQYF. CDR3 nucleotides: TGCAGTGCTAGAGATCTAAGAACTAGCGTGATCGGTAGGGAGCAGTACTTC.

This clonotype was picked up a small number of times. CDR3 coding DNA: TGCAGCGTTGCACTAGCGGGAGGAGGGGGCAATGAGCAGTACTTC. This gives the protein CSVALAGGGGNEQYF. The chain recombines TRBV29-1 with TRBJ2-5; 12 positions agree with TRBD2. The CDR3 loop spans 15 amino acids. J was trimmed by 11 bases and V by 4 bases; bases with no gene match: 14. Germline V gene sequence: CDR1 SQVTM, CDR2 ANQGSEA.

The chain joins TRBV27 to TRBJ2-1, with D possibly TRBD1 on 5 matching bases. The CDR3 length is 13 residues. Trimming took 5 bases from V and 6 from J, leaving 11 bases between them. Germline CDR1 and CDR2: MNHEY and SMNVEV (reference sequence). CDR3 amino acids: CASSATDFNEQFF. In nucleotides, the CDR3 is TGTGCCAGCAGTGCGACAGACTTCAATGAGCAGTTCTTC.

This clonotype was seen only a few times. This sequence joins TRBV13 and TRBJ2-1, with D unresolved. V lost 5 bases and J lost 7, with 15 bases in between. CDR1 and CDR2 (germline): PRHDT, FYEKMQ (reference sequence). The CDR3 is made up of 14 amino acids. The CDR3 DNA reads TGTGCCAGCAGCCGACCCTTGGAATGGAATGAGCAGTTCTTC. Residues: CASSRPLEWNEQFF.

J is TRBJ2-6 and V is TRBV2; D may be TRBD2 (5 bases). Trimming stripped 2 bases from V and 1 base from J, with 12 bases between. Germline CDR1 SNHLY, CDR2 FYNNEI. The CDR3 extends over 17 amino acids. In DNA form, the CDR3 reads TGTGCCAGCAGTGAAACTAGAGTGACTTCTGGGGCCAACGTCCTGACTTTC. It yields the protein CASSETRVTSGANVLTF.

This sequence joins TRBV28 and TRBJ1-5; D is perhaps TRBD1 (5 bases). The CDR3 loop spans 13 amino acids. Germline V gene data show CDR1 as MDHEN and CDR2 as SYDVKM. V lost 3 bases, J lost 11 bases, and 14 bases lay in between. CDR3: CASSFPGDTAQHF. CDR3 nucleotides: TGTGCCAGCAGTTTTCCGGGGGATACGGCCCAGCATTTT. The full variable domain, completed using reference TRBV28 and TRBJ1-5, is DVKVTQSSRYLVKRTGEKVFLECVQDMDHENMFWYRQDPGLGLRLIYFSYDVKMKEKGDIPEGYSVSREKKERFSLILESASTNQTSMYLCASSFPGDTAQHFGDGTRLSIL.

This clonotype showed up many times. The V gene is TRBV3-1, the J gene TRBJ1-5, with unresolved D. This CDR3 contains 13 residues. V gave up 2 bases and J gave up 4 bases, with 6 bases separating them. Germline V CDR1 and CDR2: LGHDT, YNNKEL (reference sequence). The DNA for the CDR3 is TGTGCCAGCAGCCAAAATGGGAATCAGCCCCAGCATTTT. Its protein is CASSQNGNQPQHF.